Listed here are 21 T cell receptor beta chains from one sample, sequenced in a study of cytomegalovirus exposure and HLA in healthy donors. Amplification used 60 Vbeta primers and 13 Jbeta primers. TCRdb keeps only in-frame clones here, not all; method: immunoSEQ multiplex PCR. The data show approximately 220,000 clones, with roughly 85% seen just once and around 2% held by the top ten. Sequencing was done on a sample of PBMCs. These receptors were obtained from a man aged 18 to 30 in good health and CMV-seronegative.

The V call is TRBV7-8, the J call TRBJ1-5; D uncertain. The V end was cut by 5 bases, the J end by 8 bases, with 10 bases between. CDR1 is SGHVS, CDR2 FQNEAQ, per germline. This CDR3 is built from 12 residues. CDR3 bases: TGTGCCAGCAGCCGCTACGGTGAGCCCCAGCATTTT. This gives the protein CASSRYGEPQHF.

V and J are TRBV2 and TRBJ1-3; no definite D call. The V end was cut by 7 bases, the J end by 0 bases, with 10 bases between. CDR1 SNHLY and CDR2 FYNNEI come from the germline V gene. This CDR3 comprises 14 residues. Here the CDR3 DNA reads TGTGCCAGCAAACAACAAGACTCTGGAAACACCATATATTTT. Its protein is CASKQQDSGNTIYF.

The gene calls are TRBV6-5 and TRBJ2-1, with D unresolved. CDR3 size: 13 residues. The V and J ends lost 1 base and 5 bases respectively, with 6 bases between them. Germline V gene lookup returns CDR1 MNHEY and CDR2 SVGAGI. The CDR3 bases are TGTGCCAGCAGTTACTACAGAGACAATGAGCAGTTCTTC. Amino acids: CASSYYRDNEQFF.

The V and J genes are TRBV19 and TRBJ2-1; 9 nucleotides agree with TRBD1. Germline CDR1 is LNHDA and CDR2 is SQIVND (reference sequence). With 10 bases clipped from V and 15 bases from J, the junction kept 16 bases outside the gene matches. The CDR3 is made up of 13 amino acids. The CDR3: CATSGQGGQIPFF. In nucleotides, the CDR3 is TGTGCCACCTCGGGACAGGGCGGACAAATCCCGTTCTTC.

The V gene is TRBV5-4, the J gene TRBJ2-3; perhaps TRBD1 as D (5 bases). Germline V lookup: CDR1 SGHNT, CDR2 YYREEE (reference sequence). Deletions cut 4 bases from V and 2 bases from J, with 14 bases between. CDR3 size: 15 residues. The CDR3 protein is CASSPKQAPTDTQYF. CDR3 bases: TGTGCCAGCAGCCCCAAACAGGCCCCCACAGATACGCAGTATTTT.

As to this clone: The same CDR3 can be traced to other DNA sequences in this sample. V and J are TRBV18 and TRBJ1-1; no firm D call. CDR3 length: 14 residues. Germline lookup yields CDR1 KGHSH and CDR2 LQKENI. Trimming took off 0 bases at V and 0 bases at J, with 5 bases between the two ends. CDR3 coding DNA: TGTGCCAGCTCACCACCCTCCGTGAACACTGAAGCTTTCTTT. Its translation is CASSPPSVNTEAFF.

V usage is TRBV6-6 and J usage is TRBJ2-7; 7 bases line up with TRBD1. This CDR3 has 14 amino acids. Unmatched junction bases numbered 10, after V lost 6 bases and J lost 5 bases. The germline CDR1 and CDR2 sequences are MNHNY and SVGAGI (reference sequence). In DNA, the CDR3 is TGTGCCAGCAGGTCGACAGGGCTAAGGGACGAGCAGTACTTC. It is translated as CASRSTGLRDEQYF.

The gene calls are TRBV11-1 and TRBJ1-1; possible D gene TRBD1, 6 bases. The CDR3 contains 13 residues. The germline V gene encodes CDR1 SGHAT and CDR2 FQDESV (reference sequence). Trimming pared 6 bases from V and 5 bases from J, leaving 13 bases between. Written as DNA, the CDR3 is TGTGCCAGCAGGCCGACAGGAAGGACTGAAGCTTTCTTT. This codes for CASRPTGRTEAFF.

The chain joins TRBV5-1 to TRBJ2-1; TRBD1 might be the D (5 bases). This CDR3 comprises 15 residues. Germline V gene data show CDR1 as SGHRS and CDR2 as YFSETQ. V lost 10 bases and J lost 0, with 17 bases in between. The CDR3 loop reads CASAGQGSSYNEQFF. For the CDR3, the DNA is TGCGCCTCAGCAGGCCAGGGTAGCTCCTACAATGAGCAGTTCTTC.

This chain joins TRBV28 and TRBJ2-5, with 10 bases fitting TRBD1. The CDR3 is 16 amino acids. The J segment lost 1 base and the V segment lost 4 bases, leaving 6 bases of the junction unmatched. Germline V gene sequence: CDR1 MDHEN, CDR2 SYDVKM. The CDR3 coding sequence is TGTGCCAGCAGTTCCCCGGACAGGGGGGTCCAAGAGACCCAGTACTTC. Translating gives CASSSPDRGVQETQYF.

This chain connects TRBV5-4 to TRBJ2-2; TRBD2 matches 14 bases. The V segment lost 4 bases and the J segment 1 base; nucleotides outside the gene matches: 6. The germline CDR1 and CDR2 sequences are SGHNT and YYREEE (reference sequence). The CDR3 length is 18 residues. CDR3 sequence reads: CASSPRLAGGRNTGELFF. The CDR3 bases are TGTGCCAGCAGCCCCCGACTAGCGGGGGGGAGGAACACCGGGGAGCTGTTTTTT.

This rearrangement joins TRBV5-4 to TRBJ1-2; 11 bases are shared with TRBD1. The germline CDR1 and CDR2 sequences are SGHNT and YYREEE (reference sequence). The trim removed 4 bases at V and 4 bases at J, leaving 6 bases unmatched. The CDR3 consists of 15 residues. CDR3 DNA sequence: TGTGCCAGCAGCATTGATGGGACAGGGGGCTATGGCTACACCTTC. It specifies CASSIDGTGGYGYTF.

CDR3 in amino acids: CASSSSGSSYEQYF. CDR3 sequence (DNA): TGTGCCAGCAGTAGTAGCGGGAGCTCCTACGAGCAGTACTTC. J is TRBJ2-7 and V is TRBV6-1; 9 bases align to TRBD2. The CDR3 is 14 residues long. Per germline, CDR1 MNHNS and CDR2 SASEGT. J was trimmed by 0 bases and V by 5 bases; bases with no gene match: 2.

This clone was observed a single time. The chain combines TRBV7-6 with TRBJ2-7, with TRBD1 identical over 11 bases. CDR1 SGHVS and CDR2 FNYEAQ come from the germline V gene. The CDR3 has 17 amino acids. V lost 3 bases and J lost 2; bases outside the gene matches: 9. In DNA, the CDR3 is TGTGCCAGCAGCTTTCCCCCGTTGGGACAGGGGGCCTACGAGCAGTACTTC. Translated, it gives CASSFPPLGQGAYEQYF.

Details on this clone: Additional DNA sequences in this sample encode the identical CDR3. The genes are TRBV7-2 and TRBJ1-4; possibly TRBD1 for D (5 bases). The CDR3 spans 15 residues. Per the germline V gene, CDR1 is SGHTA and CDR2 is FQGNSA. Trimming removed 3 bases at V and 0 bases at J, with 8 bases between. CDR3 region: CASSFQGTTNEKLFF. DNA of the CDR3: TGTGCCAGCAGCTTTCAGGGTACAACTAATGAAAAACTGTTTTTT.

This clone has a handful of counts. CDR3 in amino acids: CASSRGQGSTDTQYF. The CDR3 coding sequence is TGTGCCAGCAGCCGAGGACAGGGGAGCACAGATACGCAGTATTTT. J is TRBJ2-3 and V is TRBV11-3; 9 positions match TRBD1. CDR1 SGHNT and CDR2 YENEEA come from the germline V gene. V lost 5 bases and J lost 0; bases outside the gene matches: 3. CDR3 length: 15 amino acids.

This clone appeared a single time. The chain links TRBV7-2 to TRBJ1-4, with TRBD1 as a possible D gene (5 bases). This CDR3 is 14 amino acids long. The germline V gene has CDR1 SGHTA and CDR2 FQGNSA. The ends were cut back, 5 bases at V and 7 bases at J, with 14 bases in the middle. The CDR3 protein is CASSLQGGREKLFF. DNA of the CDR3: TGTGCCAGCAGCCTCCAGGGAGGACGTGAAAAACTGTTTTTT.

The chain has TRBV30 and TRBJ1-1; possibly TRBD1 for D (5 bases). Trimming took off 1 base at V and 1 base at J, with 13 bases between the two ends. Germline loops: CDR1 GTSNPN, CDR2 SVGIG (reference sequence). There are 15 residues in the CDR3. CDR3 amino acids: CAWSEIGQGNTEAFF. For the CDR3, the DNA is TGTGCCTGGAGTGAGATTGGCCAGGGGAACACTGAAGCTTTCTTT.

The rearrangement links TRBV6-5 to TRBJ1-2, with D possibly TRBD1 on 6 matching bases. The CDR3 runs to 16 residues. V lost 0 bases and J 4 bases, leaving 15 bases between the germline ends. The germline V gene has CDR1 MNHEY and CDR2 SVGAGI. The CDR3 DNA is TGTGCCAGCAGTTACTCCGCGCGGGGGGCCACCTATGGCTACACCTTC. Encoded protein: CASSYSARGATYGYTF.

The chain combines TRBV5-4 with TRBJ1-6; 10 bases are a match to TRBD1. CDR1 is SGHNT, CDR2 YYREEE, per germline (reference sequence). V was clipped by 3 bases and J by 6 bases; unmatched bases: 3. CDR3 length: 15 amino acids. CDR3 coding DNA: TGTGCCAGCAGCTCCCGGGACAGGGGTAATTCACCCCTCCACTTT. It encodes CASSSRDRGNSPLHF.

The chain carries TRBV27 and TRBJ2-1, with D tentatively TRBD2 (7 bases). Trimming took off 3 bases at V and 4 bases at J, with 19 bases between the two ends. Germline V CDR1 and CDR2: MNHEY, SMNVEV (reference sequence). CDR3 length equals 17 residues. CDR3 region: CASSFPGAGEGYNEQFF. In DNA form, the CDR3 reads TGTGCCAGCAGTTTCCCGGGGGCGGGAGAGGGTTACAATGAGCAGTTCTTC.